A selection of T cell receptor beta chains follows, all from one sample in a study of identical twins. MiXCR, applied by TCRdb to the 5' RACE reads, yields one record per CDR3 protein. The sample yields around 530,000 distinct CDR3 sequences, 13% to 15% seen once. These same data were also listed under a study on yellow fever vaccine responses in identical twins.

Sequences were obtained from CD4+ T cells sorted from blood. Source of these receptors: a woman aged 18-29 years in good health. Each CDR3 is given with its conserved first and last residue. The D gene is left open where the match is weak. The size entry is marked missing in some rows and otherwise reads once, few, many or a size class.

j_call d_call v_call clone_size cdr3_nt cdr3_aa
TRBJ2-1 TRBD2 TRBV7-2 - TGTGCCAGCAGTTTCTCTGCGGGGGTCTCCTACAATGAGCAGTTCTTC CASSFSAGVSYNEQFF
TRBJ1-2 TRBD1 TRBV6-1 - TGTGCCATAAGGACAGGGTTTAACTATGGCTACACCTTC CAIRTGFNYGYTF
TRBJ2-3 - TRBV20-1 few TGCAGTGCTAGAGATCTGGATAGTACAGATACGCAGTATTTT CSARDLDSTDTQYF
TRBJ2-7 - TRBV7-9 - TGTGCCAGCGCCGAGGGGGTCTACGAGCAGTACTTC CASAEGVYEQYF
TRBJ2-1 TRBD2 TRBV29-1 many TGCAGCGTTGTGGGGGGACTAGCGGGAGTACGGAATGAGCAGTTCTTC CSVVGGLAGVRNEQFF
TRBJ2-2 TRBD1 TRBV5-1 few TGCGCCAGCAGCCGGGACAGTGGCGGGGAGCTGTTTTTT CASSRDSGGELFF
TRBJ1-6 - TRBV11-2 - TGTGCCAGCAGCTTAGGGGATCTCGGGTCACCCCTCCACTTT CASSLGDLGSPLHF
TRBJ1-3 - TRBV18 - TGTGCCAGCTCACCCGAGGGGGTTGGAAACACCATATATTTT CASSPEGVGNTIYF
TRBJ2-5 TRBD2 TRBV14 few TGTGCCAGCAGCCCGACTAGCGTGGAGACCCAGTACTTC CASSPTSVETQYF
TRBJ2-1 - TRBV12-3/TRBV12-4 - TGTGCCAGCAGTTTACAGGGTGACGGCTACAATGAGCAGTTCTTC CASSLQGDGYNEQFF
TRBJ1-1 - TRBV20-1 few TGCAGTGTTAGGGGGGAGGTGAACACTGAAGCTTTCTTT CSVRGEVNTEAFF
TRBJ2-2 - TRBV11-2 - TGTGCCAGCAGCTTCCATGGGACATTTGACACCGGGGAGCTGTTTTTT CASSFHGTFDTGELFF
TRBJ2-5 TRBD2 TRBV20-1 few TGCAGTGCTAGAGGAAGGGGACTAGCGGGAACGGAGACCCAGTACTTC CSARGRGLAGTETQYF
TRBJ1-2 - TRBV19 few TGTGCCAGTAGTGTCCAGGCAAACAACTATGGCTACACCTTC CASSVQANNYGYTF
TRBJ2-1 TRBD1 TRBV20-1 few TGCAGTGCCGACAGGGGTACCTACAATGAGCAGTTCTTC CSADRGTYNEQFF
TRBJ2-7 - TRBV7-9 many TGTGCCAGCAGCTTATTGACTCCTCTCGAGCAGTACTTC CASSLLTPLEQYF
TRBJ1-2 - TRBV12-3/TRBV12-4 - TGTGCCAGCAGTCCTAGACAGACCCTCTATGGCTACACCTTC CASSPRQTLYGYTF
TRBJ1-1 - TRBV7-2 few TGTGCCAGCAGCCACAGGCCCCTTATTGAAGCTTTCTTT CASSHRPLIEAFF
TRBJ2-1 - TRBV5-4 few TGTGCCAGCAGCTTTGTGGCGACCATGGCAGATGAGCAGTTCTTC CASSFVATMADEQFF
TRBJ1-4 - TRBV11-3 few TGTGCCAGCAGCTTAGGATTTGGAAATGAAGGCGAAAAACTGTTTTTT CASSLGFGNEGEKLFF
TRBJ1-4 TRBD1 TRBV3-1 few TGTGCCAGCAGCCAAGCAAGGGGGACAGACGTCCCGCCACTGTTTTTT CASSQARGTDVPPLFF
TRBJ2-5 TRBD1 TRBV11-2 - TGTGCCAGCAGCTTGACAGGGTGGGAAGAGACCCAGTACTTC CASSLTGWEETQYF
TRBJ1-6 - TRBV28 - TGTGCCAGCAGTTTAAGGGATTCACCCCTCCACTTT CASSLRDSPLHF
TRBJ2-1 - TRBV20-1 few TGCAGTGCTAATACAGGGAATCTCAATGAGCAGTTCTTC CSANTGNLNEQFF
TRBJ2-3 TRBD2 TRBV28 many TGTGCCAGCAGTGGGGGGGAATCCCCCACAGATACGCAGTATTTT CASSGGESPTDTQYF
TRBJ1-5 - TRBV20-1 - TGCAGTGCTACCATGGGCCACCCCAATCAGCCCCAGCATTTT CSATMGHPNQPQHF